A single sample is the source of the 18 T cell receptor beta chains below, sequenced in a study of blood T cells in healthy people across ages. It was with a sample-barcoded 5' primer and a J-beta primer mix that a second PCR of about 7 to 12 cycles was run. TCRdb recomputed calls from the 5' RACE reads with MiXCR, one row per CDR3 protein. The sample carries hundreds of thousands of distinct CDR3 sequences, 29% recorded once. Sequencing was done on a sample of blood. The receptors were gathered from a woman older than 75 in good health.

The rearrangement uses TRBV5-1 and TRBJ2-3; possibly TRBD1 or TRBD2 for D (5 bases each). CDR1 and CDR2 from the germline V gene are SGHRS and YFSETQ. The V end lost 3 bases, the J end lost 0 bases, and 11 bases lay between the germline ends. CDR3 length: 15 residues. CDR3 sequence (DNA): TGCGCCAGCAGCTGGGGACGGGACAGCACAGATACGCAGTATTTT. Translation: CASSWGRDSTDTQYF.

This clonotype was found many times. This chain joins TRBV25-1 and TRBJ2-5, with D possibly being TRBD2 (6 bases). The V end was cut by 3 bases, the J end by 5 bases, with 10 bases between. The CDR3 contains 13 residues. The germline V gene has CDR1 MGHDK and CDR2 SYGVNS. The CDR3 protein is CASSDRETETQYF. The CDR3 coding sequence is TGTGCCAGCAGTGACCGGGAGACGGAGACCCAGTACTTC.

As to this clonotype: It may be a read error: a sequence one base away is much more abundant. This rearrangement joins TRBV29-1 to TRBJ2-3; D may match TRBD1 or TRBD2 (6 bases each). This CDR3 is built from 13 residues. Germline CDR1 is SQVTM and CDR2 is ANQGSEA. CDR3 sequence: CCAKGGGTDTQYF. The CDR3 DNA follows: TGCTGCGCTAAGGGGGGAGGCACAGATACGCAGTATTTT.

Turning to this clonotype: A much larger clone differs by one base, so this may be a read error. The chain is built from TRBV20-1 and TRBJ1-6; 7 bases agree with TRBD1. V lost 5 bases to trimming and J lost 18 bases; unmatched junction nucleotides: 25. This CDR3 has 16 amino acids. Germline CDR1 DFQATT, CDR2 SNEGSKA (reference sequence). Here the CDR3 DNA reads TGCAGTGCTGGATCAATAGGGGGCCTAAGGAATTCACCCTCCCACTTT. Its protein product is CSAGSIGGLRNSPSHF.

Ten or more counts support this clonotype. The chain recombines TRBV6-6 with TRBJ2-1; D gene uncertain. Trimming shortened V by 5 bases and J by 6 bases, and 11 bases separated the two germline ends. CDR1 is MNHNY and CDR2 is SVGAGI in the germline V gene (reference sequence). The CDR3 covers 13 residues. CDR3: CASSPYQPNEQFF. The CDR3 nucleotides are TGTGCCAGCAGTCCTTACCAGCCCAATGAGCAGTTCTTC.

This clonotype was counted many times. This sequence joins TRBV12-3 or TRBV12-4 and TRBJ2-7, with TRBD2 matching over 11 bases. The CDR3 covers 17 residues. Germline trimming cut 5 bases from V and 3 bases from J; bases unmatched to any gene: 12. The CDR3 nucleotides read TGTGCCAGCAGTGATAGCGGGGGGGCTCGCCGGGGCTACGAGCAGTACTTC. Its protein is CASSDSGGARRGYEQYF.

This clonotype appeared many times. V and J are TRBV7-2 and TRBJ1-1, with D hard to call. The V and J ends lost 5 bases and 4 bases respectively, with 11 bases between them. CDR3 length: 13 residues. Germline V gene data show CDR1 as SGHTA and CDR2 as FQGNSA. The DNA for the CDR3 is TGTGCCAGCAGCCAGCCGGTGAGCACTGAAGCTTTCTTT. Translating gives CASSQPVSTEAFF.

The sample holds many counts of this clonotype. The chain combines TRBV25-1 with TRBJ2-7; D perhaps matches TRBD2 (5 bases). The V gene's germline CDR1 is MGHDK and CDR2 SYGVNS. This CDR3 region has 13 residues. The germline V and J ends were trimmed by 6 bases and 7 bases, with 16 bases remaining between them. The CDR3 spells CASRGYGTGEQYF. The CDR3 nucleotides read TGTGCCAGCAGGGGCTATGGAACGGGAGAGCAGTACTTC.

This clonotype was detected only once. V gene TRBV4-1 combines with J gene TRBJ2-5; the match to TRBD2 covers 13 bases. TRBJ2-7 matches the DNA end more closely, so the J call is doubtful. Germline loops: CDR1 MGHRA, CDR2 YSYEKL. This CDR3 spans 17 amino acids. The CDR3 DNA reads TGCGCCAGCAGCCAAGACCGGACTAGCGGGAGTAGGAACGAGCAGTACTTC. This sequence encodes CASSQDRTSGSRNEQYF.

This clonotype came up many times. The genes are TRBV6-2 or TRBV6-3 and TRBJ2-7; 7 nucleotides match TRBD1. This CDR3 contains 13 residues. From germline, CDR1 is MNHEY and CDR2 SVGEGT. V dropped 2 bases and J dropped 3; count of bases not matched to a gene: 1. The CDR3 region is CASSYRDSYEQYF. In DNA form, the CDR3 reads TGTGCCAGCAGTTACCGGGACAGCTACGAGCAGTACTTC.

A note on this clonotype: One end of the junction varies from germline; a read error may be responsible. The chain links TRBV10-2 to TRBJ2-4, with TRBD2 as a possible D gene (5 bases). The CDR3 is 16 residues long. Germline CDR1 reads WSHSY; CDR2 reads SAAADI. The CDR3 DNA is TGTGCCAGCGCGATAATAGTCGGGGAGAGAAAAAACATTCAGTACTTC. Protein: CASAIIVGERKNIQYF.

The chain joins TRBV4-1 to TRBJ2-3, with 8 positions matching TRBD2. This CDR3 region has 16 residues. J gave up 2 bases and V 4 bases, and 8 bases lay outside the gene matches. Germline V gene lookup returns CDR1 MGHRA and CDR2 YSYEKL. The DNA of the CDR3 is TGCGCCAGCAGCCGTGGACCGGGAGGGGTCACAGATACGCAGTATTTT. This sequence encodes CASSRGPGGVTDTQYF.

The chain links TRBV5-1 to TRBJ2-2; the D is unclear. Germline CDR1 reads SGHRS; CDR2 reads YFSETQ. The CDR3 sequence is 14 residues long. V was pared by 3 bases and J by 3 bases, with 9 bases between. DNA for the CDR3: TGCGCCAGCAGCTGGAAAGGGCACACCGGGGAGCTGTTTTTT. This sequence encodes CASSWKGHTGELFF.

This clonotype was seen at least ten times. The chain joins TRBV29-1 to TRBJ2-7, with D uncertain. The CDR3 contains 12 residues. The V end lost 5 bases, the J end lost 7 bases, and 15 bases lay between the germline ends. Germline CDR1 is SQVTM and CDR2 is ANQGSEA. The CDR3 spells CSVQTGTAEQYF. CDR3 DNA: TGCAGCGTTCAGACTGGTACAGCTGAGCAGTACTTC.

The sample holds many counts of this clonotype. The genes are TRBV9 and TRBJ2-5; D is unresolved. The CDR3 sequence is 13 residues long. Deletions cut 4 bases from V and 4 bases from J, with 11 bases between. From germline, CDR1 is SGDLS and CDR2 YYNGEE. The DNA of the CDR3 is TGTGCCAGCAGCCCTTCCTTAGGAGAGACCCAGTACTTC. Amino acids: CASSPSLGETQYF.

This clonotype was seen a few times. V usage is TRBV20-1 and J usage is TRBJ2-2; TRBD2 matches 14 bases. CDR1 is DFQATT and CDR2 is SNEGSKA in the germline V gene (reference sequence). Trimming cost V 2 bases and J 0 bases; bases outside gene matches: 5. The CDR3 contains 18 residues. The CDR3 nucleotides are TGCAGTGCTAGATCCGGGACTAGCGGGGGAGCGAACACCGGGGAGCTGTTTTTT. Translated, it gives CSARSGTSGGANTGELFF.

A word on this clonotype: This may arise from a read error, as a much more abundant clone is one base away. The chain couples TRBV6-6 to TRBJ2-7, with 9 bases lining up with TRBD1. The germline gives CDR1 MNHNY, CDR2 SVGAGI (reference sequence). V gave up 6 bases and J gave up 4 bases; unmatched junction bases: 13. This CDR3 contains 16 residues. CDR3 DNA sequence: TGTGCCAGCAGGCTGAAGGGACAGGGTTATAGTTACGAGCAGTACTTC. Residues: CASRLKGQGYSYEQYF.

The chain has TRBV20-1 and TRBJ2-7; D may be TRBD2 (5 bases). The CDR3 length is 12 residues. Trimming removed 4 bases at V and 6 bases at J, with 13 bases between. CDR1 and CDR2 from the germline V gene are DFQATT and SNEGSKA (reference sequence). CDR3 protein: CSATDSHPEQYF. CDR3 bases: TGCAGTGCTACGGACTCTCATCCCGAGCAGTACTTC.